This T cell receptor beta chain derives from a study of cytomegalovirus exposure and HLA in healthy donors. Findings of the study overall: Listed as cytomegalovirus-associated were around 160 TCR beta chains. According to a later analysis, TCR clusters from the first cohort tended to co-occur in the approximately 130 validation repertoires.

The method was immunoSEQ multiplex PCR; TCRdb's version includes in-frame clones alone and lacks a portion of them. This table has 150,000 to 200,000 clones, around 85% appearing once. Worth noting for this clone: Its cognate antigen is unknown.

Deletions cut 2 bases from V and 7 bases from J, with 7 bases between. Germline CDR1 and CDR2: MDHEN and SYDVKM. The CDR3 is 12 residues long. V gene TRBV28 combines with J gene TRBJ2-3, with a weak D call TRBD1 (5 bases). The specimen sequenced was PBMCs. This receptor was taken from a woman aged 30 to 39 in good health and CMV-seronegative. CDR3 loop: CASSLGAYTQYF. The CDR3 bases are TGTGCCAGCAGTTTAGGGGCTTATACGCAGTATTTT.